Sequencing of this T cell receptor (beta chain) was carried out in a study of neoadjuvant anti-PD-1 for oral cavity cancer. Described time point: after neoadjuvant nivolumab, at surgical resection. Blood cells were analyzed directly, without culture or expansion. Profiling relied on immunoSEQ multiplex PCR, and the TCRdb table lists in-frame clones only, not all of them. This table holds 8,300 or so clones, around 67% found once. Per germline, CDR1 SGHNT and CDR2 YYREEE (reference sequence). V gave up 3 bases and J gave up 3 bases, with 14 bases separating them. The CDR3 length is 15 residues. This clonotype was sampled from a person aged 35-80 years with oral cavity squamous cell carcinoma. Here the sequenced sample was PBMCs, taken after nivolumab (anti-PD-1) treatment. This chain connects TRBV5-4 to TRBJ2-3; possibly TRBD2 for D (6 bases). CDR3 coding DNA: TGTGCCAGCAGCTCGGACGGGGGTGGGACAGATACGCAGTATTTT. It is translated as CASSSDGGGTDTQYF.